The present T cell receptor (beta chain) was sequenced within a study of cytomegalovirus exposure and HLA in healthy donors. Study details: About 85 million unique TCRs from HLA-typed donors were held in an early release of data. Study-wide findings and caveats: Prior analysis indicated that the majority of TCR beta V segments exhibited productivity approximately 87% or approximately 30% of the time. Analysis performed later found about 17,000 TCR beta sequences associated with HLA alleles at 0.05 false discovery rate. One variant, a missense change in DCLRE1C, was linked in a later analysis to TCR beta V- and J-gene trimming.

Comments on this clone: Its antigen is currently unknown.

PCR amplification relied on 60 Vbeta primers (plus 13 Jbeta primers). Clones were read by immunoSEQ multiplex PCR, and TCRdb kept only the in-frame ones, dropping some. The sample lists 80,000 to 100,000 clones; roughly 81% were seen once. The CDR3 extends over 18 amino acids. With V trimmed by 8 bases and J by 2 bases, 19 bases remained unmatched. Germline V CDR1 and CDR2: WSHSY, SAAADI. The chain employs TRBV10-2 and TRBJ2-5, with 8 positions matching TRBD2. What was sequenced was PBMCs. The receptor comes from a man between 40 and 49 years old in good health and CMV-seronegative. In DNA form, the CDR3 reads TGCGCCAGCGGAATTAGAACCCGACTAGCGAATGGGCAAGAGACCCAGTACTTC. This gives the protein CASGIRTRLANGQETQYF.